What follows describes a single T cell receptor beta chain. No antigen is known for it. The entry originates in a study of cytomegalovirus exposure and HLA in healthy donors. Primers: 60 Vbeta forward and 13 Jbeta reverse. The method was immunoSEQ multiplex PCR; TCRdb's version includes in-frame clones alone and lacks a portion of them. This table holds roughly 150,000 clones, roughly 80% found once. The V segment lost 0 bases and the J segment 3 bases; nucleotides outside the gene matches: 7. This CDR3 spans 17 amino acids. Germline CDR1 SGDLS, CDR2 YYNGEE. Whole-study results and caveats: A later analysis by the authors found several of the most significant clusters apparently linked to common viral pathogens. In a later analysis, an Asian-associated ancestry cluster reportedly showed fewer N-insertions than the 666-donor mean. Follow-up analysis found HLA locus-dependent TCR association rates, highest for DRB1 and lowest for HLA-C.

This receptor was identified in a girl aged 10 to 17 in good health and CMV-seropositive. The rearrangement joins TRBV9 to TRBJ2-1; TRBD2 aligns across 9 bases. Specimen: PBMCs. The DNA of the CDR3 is TGTGCCAGCAGCGTAGGGAAGCGGGGGGCCAACTACAATGAGCAGTTCTTC. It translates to CASSVGKRGANYNEQFF.